This entry is about one T cell receptor (beta chain). The target antigen is unknown. Trimming shortened V by 0 bases and J by 7 bases, and 11 bases separated the two germline ends. Germline V gene sequence: CDR1 SGHRS, CDR2 YFSETQ. This CDR3 comprises 14 residues. Study-level findings and limits: The larger cohort examined one V-J beta rearrangement, not whole repertoires.

Full-length variable regions came from constant-region reverse primers plus semi-nested Nested Universal Primer A PCR. TCRdb passed the 5' RACE reads through MiXCR, listing each CDR3 protein once. The sample consists of about 40,000 distinct CDR3 sequences, approximately 19% of them appearing once. Naive CD4+ cells had CD25+ Tregs removed. J is TRBJ2-1 and V is TRBV5-1, with D perhaps TRBD2 (5 bases). This TCR was recovered from a female donor with breast cancer. The sample was naive CD4+ T cells sorted from a lymph node. Subset meaning: naive CD4+ T cells, CD4+CD45RA+CD25-. The CDR3 nucleotides are TGCGCCAGCAGCTTGGTTACAGAGGGAAATGAGCAGTTCTTC. Protein: CASSLVTEGNEQFF. Full variable domain (missing parts from reference TRBV5-1 and TRBJ2-1): KAGVTQTPRYLIKTRGQQVTLSCSPISGHRSVSWYQQTPGQGLQFLFEYFSETQRNKGNFPGRFSGRQFSNSRSEMNVSTLELGDSALYLCASSLVTEGNEQFFGPGTRLTVL.